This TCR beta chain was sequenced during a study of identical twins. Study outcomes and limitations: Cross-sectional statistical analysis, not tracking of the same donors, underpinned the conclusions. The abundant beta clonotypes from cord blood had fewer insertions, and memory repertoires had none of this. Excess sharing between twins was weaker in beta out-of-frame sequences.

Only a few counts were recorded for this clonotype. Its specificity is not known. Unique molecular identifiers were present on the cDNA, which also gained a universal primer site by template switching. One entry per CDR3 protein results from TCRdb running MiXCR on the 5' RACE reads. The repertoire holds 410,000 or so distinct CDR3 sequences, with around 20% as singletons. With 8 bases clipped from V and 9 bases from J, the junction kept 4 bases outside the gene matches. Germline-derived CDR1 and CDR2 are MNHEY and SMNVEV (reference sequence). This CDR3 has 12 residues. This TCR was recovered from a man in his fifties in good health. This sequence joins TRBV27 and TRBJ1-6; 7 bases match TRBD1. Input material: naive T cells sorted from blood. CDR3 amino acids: CASRQGSSPLHF. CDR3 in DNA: TGTGCCAGCCGACAGGGTAGTTCACCCCTCCACTTT.